This T cell receptor (beta chain) came from a study of blood T cells in healthy people across ages. A second PCR of roughly 6 to 12 cycles used a sample-barcoded 5' primer and a J-beta primer mix. TCRdb processed the 5' RACE reads anew with MiXCR; each CDR3 protein has one entry. The sample shows under 2,000,000 distinct CDR3 sequences, roughly 52% of them seen only once. The J segment lost 5 bases and the V segment lost 3 bases, leaving 5 bases of the junction unmatched. The V gene's germline CDR1 is SGHRS and CDR2 YFSETQ. The CDR3 spans 15 residues. The V and J genes are TRBV5-1 and TRBJ1-6; 7 bases are a match to TRBD1. The TCR comes from a woman aged 40 to 49 in good health. The sequenced material came from blood. Here the CDR3 DNA reads TGCGCCAGCAGCTCAAAGGGGGCGAATAATTCACCCCTCCACTTT. Residues: CASSSKGANNSPLHF. Filled out from reference TRBV5-1 and TRBJ1-6, the complete variable domain reads KAGVTQTPRYLIKTRGQQVTLSCSPISGHRSVSWYQQTPGQGLQFLFEYFSETQRNKGNFPGRFSGRQFSNSRSEMNVSTLELGDSALYLCASSSKGANNSPLHFGNGTRLTVT.